The 23 T cell receptor beta chains given below trace back to one sample, sequenced in a study of shared clonotypes between healthy human individuals. Profiling relied on immunoSEQ multiplex PCR, and the TCRdb table lists in-frame clones only, not all of them. In the table there are some 2.1 million clones, just under 95% of which are singletons. Terminally differentiated effector memory CD45RA+ cells were left out of the naive CD8 fraction, which was CD45RO-negative and positively selected for CCR7. Sample: naive CD8+ T cells sorted from blood. The source of these receptors is a man between 18 and 35 years old in good health.

The CDR3 sequence is CASSAGTGHSTDTQYF. CDR3 nucleotide sequence: TGTGCCAGCAGCGCAGGAACAGGGCATAGCACAGATACGCAGTATTTT. The V and J genes are TRBV7-9 and TRBJ2-3, with a weak D call TRBD1 (6 bases). CDR1 SEHNR and CDR2 FQNEAQ come from the germline V gene (reference sequence). Trimming removed 5 bases from V and 0 bases from J, with 15 bases in between. The CDR3 extends over 16 amino acids.

A single count supports this clone. V is TRBV11-3 and J is TRBJ1-1, with 7 bases that match TRBD1. Germline CDR1 reads SGHNT; CDR2 reads YENEEA. CDR3 length: 15 residues. Trimming removed 5 bases from V and 1 base from J; junction bases left unmatched: 7. The DNA of the CDR3 is TGTGCCAGCAGCCCGCGCCGGGACAGGAACACTGAAGCTTTCTTT. Its translation: CASSPRRDRNTEAFF.

J is TRBJ1-1 and V is TRBV7-9; maybe TRBD1 (6 bases). Trimming took 6 bases from V and 2 from J, leaving 16 bases between them. From germline, CDR1 is SEHNR and CDR2 FQNEAQ (reference sequence). The CDR3 spans 15 residues. The chain's CDR3 is CASSPPRGINTEAFF. The DNA of the CDR3 is TGTGCCAGCAGTCCGCCCAGGGGTATAAACACTGAAGCTTTCTTT.

The chain combines TRBV29-1 with TRBJ2-1; D gene unclear. Germline V gene data show CDR1 as SQVTM and CDR2 as ANQGSEA. Trimming removed 2 bases from V and 7 bases from J, with 15 bases in between. The CDR3 loop spans 14 amino acids. The CDR3 sequence: CSVENPIPPNEQFF. DNA of the CDR3: TGCAGCGTTGAAAACCCAATTCCTCCTAATGAGCAGTTCTTC.

This chain links TRBV14 with TRBJ1-2, with D perhaps matching TRBD1 (5 bases). In germline, CDR1 is SGHDN, CDR2 FVKESK. V was shortened by 0 bases and J by 3 bases, with 8 bases between the two germline ends. The CDR3 is made up of 14 amino acids. The CDR3 DNA reads as TGTGCCAGCAGCCAAGATCTGGGGGACTATGGCTACACCTTC. Translated: CASSQDLGDYGYTF.

The chain has TRBV29-1 and TRBJ1-1, with 9 bases that match TRBD1. Trimming at V came to 5 bases and at J to 5 bases, leaving 6 bases not matched to a gene. Germline V gene lookup returns CDR1 SQVTM and CDR2 ANQGSEA. The CDR3 contains 13 residues. CDR3 DNA sequence: TGCAGCGTTCGCCGGACAGGGGAAACTGAAGCTTTCTTT. It yields the protein CSVRRTGETEAFF.

The chain is built from TRBV5-4 and TRBJ2-7, with unresolved D. Trimming pared 0 bases from V and 6 bases from J, leaving 10 bases between. The germline V gene encodes CDR1 SGHNT and CDR2 YYREEE (reference sequence). CDR3 size: 13 residues. CDR3 DNA sequence: TGTGCCAGCAGCTTGGATGCCGTCGGCGAGCAGTACTTC. Translation gives CASSLDAVGEQYF.

This clone was recorded once. V usage is TRBV4-1 and J usage is TRBJ1-4; D is possibly TRBD1 (5 bases). V lost 1 base, J lost 8 bases, and 14 bases lay in between. CDR1 MGHRA and CDR2 YSYEKL come from the germline V gene. CDR3 length equals 15 residues. The CDR3 DNA reads TGCGCCAGCAGCCAAGTGTCCGACAGTCGGGAAAAACTGTTTTTT. Its translation is CASSQVSDSREKLFF.

This clone was counted only a few times. The rearrangement uses TRBV10-3 and TRBJ1-1; unclear D gene. Deletions cut 6 bases from V and 1 base from J, with 12 bases between. The CDR3 totals 14 residues. Germline lookup yields CDR1 ENHRY and CDR2 SYGVKD. The CDR3 sequence: CAIRSQASNTEAFF. The CDR3 region has the DNA TGTGCCATCAGGTCGCAGGCCTCGAACACTGAAGCTTTCTTT.

The chain joins TRBV14 to TRBJ2-2, with 10 nucleotides matching TRBD1. V shed 5 bases, J shed 0 bases, and the junction held 9 bases outside the gene matches. Germline-derived CDR1 and CDR2 are SGHDN and FVKESK. The CDR3 extends over 18 amino acids. The CDR3 region is CASSYRDRGFANTGELFF. In DNA form, the CDR3 reads TGTGCCAGCAGCTACCGGGACAGGGGATTCGCGAACACCGGGGAGCTGTTTTTT.

This clone has only a few counts. The chain has TRBV7-9 and TRBJ2-1; 7 bases agree with TRBD2. This CDR3 spans 17 amino acids. The germline CDR1 and CDR2 sequences are SEHNR and FQNEAQ (reference sequence). V dropped 6 bases and J dropped 3; count of bases not matched to a gene: 14. As DNA, the CDR3 is TGTGCCAGCAGTTCATCTAGCGGCCGGTGGGTCTACAATGAGCAGTTCTTC. Translation gives CASSSSSGRWVYNEQFF. Supplemented by reference TRBV7-9 and TRBJ2-1, the full variable domain reads DTGVSQNPRHKITKRGQNVTFRCDPISEHNRLYWYRQTLGQGPEFLTYFQNEAQLEKSRLLSDRFSAERPKGSFSTLEIQRTEQGDSAMYLCASSSSSGRWVYNEQFFGPGTRLTVL.

The genes are TRBV29-1 and TRBJ2-1; D may be TRBD1 (6 bases). V was clipped by 6 bases and J by 2 bases, with 17 bases between them. CDR1 and CDR2 (germline): SQVTM, ANQGSEA. This CDR3 has 15 amino acids. CDR3 DNA sequence: TGCAGCGTGTACGGGACAACCCAGACCTACAATGAGCAGTTCTTC. This sequence encodes CSVYGTTQTYNEQFF.

The rearrangement links TRBV4-1 to TRBJ1-6; no definite D call. The CDR3 consists of 17 residues. Germline CDR1 and CDR2: MGHRA and YSYEKL. The V end lost 0 bases, the J end lost 10 bases, and 19 bases lay between the germline ends. Here the CDR3 reads CASSQEGVGAAQSPLHF. The CDR3 coding sequence is TGCGCCAGCAGCCAAGAAGGTGTGGGCGCGGCGCAATCACCCCTCCACTTT.

The CDR3 is CTPGQGWPYEQYF. Here the CDR3 DNA reads TGCACCCCGGGACAGGGGTGGCCCTACGAGCAGTACTTC. The rearrangement links TRBV1 to TRBJ2-7; the table's D call of TRBD1 was not tested on the DNA. TRBV1 constitutes a pseudogene. The CDR3 runs 13 residues.

The chain links TRBV29-1 to TRBJ1-6; D gene unclear. Trimming stripped 8 bases from V and 7 bases from J, with 15 bases between. The CDR3 runs to 13 residues. The germline gives CDR1 SQVTM, CDR2 ANQGSEA. As DNA, the CDR3 is TGCAGCCCCTGGCCATATTTGAATTCACCCCTCCACTTT. This encodes CSPWPYLNSPLHF.

The chain employs TRBV7-9 and TRBJ1-4; 7 bases map to TRBD1. V trimming: 6 bases; J trimming: 12 bases; junction bases outside the gene matches: 10. This CDR3 region has 13 residues. The germline CDR1 and CDR2 sequences are SEHNR and FQNEAQ (reference sequence). DNA for the CDR3: TGTGCCAGCAGTCGGGGGCAGGGGGAGGAACTGTTTTTT. Protein sequence: CASSRGQGEELFF. Variable domain in full (rest from reference TRBV7-9 and TRBJ1-4): DTGVSQNPRHKITKRGQNVTFRCDPISEHNRLYWYRQTLGQGPEFLTYFQNEAQLEKSRLLSDRFSAERPKGSFSTLEIQRTEQGDSAMYLCASSRGQGEELFFGSGTQLSVL.

To note about this clone: Other DNA sequences in the sample encode the same CDR3. This CDR3 reads CASSPGDRSSYEQYF. The CDR3 nucleotides read TGTGCCAGTAGTCCGGGGGACAGGTCCTCCTACGAGCAGTACTTC. The chain combines TRBV19 with TRBJ2-7, with 8 positions matching TRBD1. Germline CDR1 LNHDA, CDR2 SQIVND (reference sequence). V gave up 5 bases and J gave up 0 bases; unmatched junction bases: 6. The CDR3 has 15 residues. Full variable domain (missing parts from reference TRBV19 and TRBJ2-7): DGGITQSPKYLFRKEGQNVTLSCEQNLNHDAMYWYRQDPGQGLRLIYYSQIVNDFQKGDIAEGYSVSREKKESFPLTVTSAQKNPTAFYLCASSPGDRSSYEQYFGPGTRLTVT.

V is TRBV7-8 and J is TRBJ2-1; 9 bases agree with TRBD2. The CDR3 length is 16 residues. The germline gives CDR1 SGHVS, CDR2 FQNEAQ. Trimming removed 0 bases from V and 8 bases from J; junction bases left unmatched: 8. Written as DNA, the CDR3 is TGTGCCAGCAGCTTAGCGGGAGCGGGAGGTTCTGATGAGCAGTTCTTC. Its translation is CASSLAGAGGSDEQFF.

The chain couples TRBV25-1 to TRBJ2-2, with a tentative D call TRBD2 (5 bases). Trimming removed 0 bases at V and 7 bases at J, with 9 bases between. The germline gives CDR1 MGHDK, CDR2 SYGVNS. The CDR3 length is 14 residues. This CDR3 is CASSEYKGSGELFF. The CDR3 nucleotides read TGTGCCAGCAGTGAATATAAAGGGAGCGGGGAGCTGTTTTTT.

The chain couples TRBV6-1 to TRBJ2-7; TRBD1 matches at 8 bases. The CDR3 is 17 residues long. V was pared by 1 base and J by 4 bases, with 12 bases of the junction left unmatched. Looked up from germline, CDR1 is MNHNS and CDR2 is SASEGT. Here the CDR3 DNA reads TGTGCCAGCAGTGAAGTCATAGGGACAGGAACTTCTTACGAGCAGTACTTC. Its translation: CASSEVIGTGTSYEQYF.

The chain has TRBV25-1 and TRBJ1-6; TRBD1 matches 7 bases. This CDR3 is built from 16 residues. The germline V gene encodes CDR1 MGHDK and CDR2 SYGVNS. V gave up 1 base and J gave up 10 bases; unmatched junction bases: 10. Here the CDR3 reads CASSESAGGSHSPLHF. The CDR3 DNA reads as TGTGCCAGCAGTGAATCGGCAGGGGGAAGTCACTCACCCCTCCACTTT.

This clone was detected only once. DNA of the CDR3: TGTGCCAGCAGTTCCTCGGGGGGTTACTACAATGAGCAGTTCTTC. It specifies CASSSSGGYYNEQFF. J is TRBJ2-1 and V is TRBV6-5, with TRBD2 matching over 7 bases. Unmatched junction bases numbered 6, after V lost 4 bases and J lost 3 bases. Looked up from germline, CDR1 is MNHEY and CDR2 is SVGAGI. This CDR3 contains 15 residues.

The chain recombines TRBV28 with TRBJ2-3, with TRBD2 matching over 13 bases. Per the germline V gene, CDR1 is MDHEN and CDR2 is SYDVKM. This CDR3 contains 16 residues. Trimming cost V 5 bases and J 2 bases; bases outside gene matches: 4. CDR3 protein: CASSGTSGTDTDTQYF. The CDR3, as DNA: TGTGCCAGCAGTGGGACTAGCGGGACCGACACAGATACGCAGTATTTT. Using reference TRBV28 and TRBJ2-3 for the parts outside the CDR3, the full variable domain is DVKVTQSSRYLVKRTGEKVFLECVQDMDHENMFWYRQDPGLGLRLIYFSYDVKMKEKGDIPEGYSVSREKKERFSLILESASTNQTSMYLCASSGTSGTDTDTQYFGPGTRLTVL.